The present entry profiles one TCR beta chain with its context. What it binds is not known. This CDR3 is built from 15 residues. V was clipped by 0 bases and J by 5 bases, with 13 bases between them. Per the germline V gene, CDR1 is GTSNPN and CDR2 is SVGIG (reference sequence). RNA was extracted and reverse transcribed into cDNA as the sequencing template. Produced via immunoSEQ multiplex PCR; TCRdb's table is partial and in-frame only. The table shows 200,000 to 250,000 clones, with roughly two thirds occurring only once. These data originate in a study of CD8+ T cells in alopecia areata. General study points: Scalp sequencing also captures normal skin's resident alphabeta T cells.

The chain joins TRBV30 to TRBJ2-2; D uncertain. The sequence was obtained from a human donor with alopecia areata. The source material was CD4+ T cells sorted from blood, sampled at week 0. The CDR3 DNA reads as TGTGCCTGGAGTGTACATTTGAGTGGGACCGGGGAGCTGTTTTTT. Protein: CAWSVHLSGTGELFF.